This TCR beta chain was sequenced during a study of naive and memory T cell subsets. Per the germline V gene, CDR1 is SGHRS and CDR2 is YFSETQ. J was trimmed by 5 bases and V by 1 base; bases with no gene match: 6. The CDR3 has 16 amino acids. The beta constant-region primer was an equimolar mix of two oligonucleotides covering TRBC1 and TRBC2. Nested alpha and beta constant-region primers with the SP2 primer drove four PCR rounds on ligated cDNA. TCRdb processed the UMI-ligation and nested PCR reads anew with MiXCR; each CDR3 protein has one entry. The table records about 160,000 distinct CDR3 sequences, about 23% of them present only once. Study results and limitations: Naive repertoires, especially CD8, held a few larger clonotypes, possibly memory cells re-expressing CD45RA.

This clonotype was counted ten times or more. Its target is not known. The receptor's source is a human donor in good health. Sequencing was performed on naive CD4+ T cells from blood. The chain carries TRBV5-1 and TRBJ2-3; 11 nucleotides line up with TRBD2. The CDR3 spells CASSLPSGGLGDTQYF. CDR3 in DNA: TGCGCCAGCAGCTTGCCTAGCGGGGGGCTAGGAGATACGCAGTATTTT.